This T cell receptor beta chain was captured in a study of OX40 agonist ivuxolimab in advanced cancers. Describing the broader study: The costimulatory receptor OX40 (CD134) was targeted by ivuxolimab, a fully human IgG2 agonistic monoclonal antibody. Partial responses occurred in three dose-escalation patients, of whom one had hepatocellular carcinoma and two had cutaneous melanoma. In the dose-escalation cohort, roughly four fifths of patients were male, and the mean age was approximately 60 years, with a range of about 23 to 90. Peripheral TCRbeta sequencing was intended to test whether TCR sequence diversity was altered and clonal T-cell expansion was caused by ivuxolimab. Intravenous ivuxolimab was administered to patients every 2 weeks at six dose levels: 0.01, 0.1, 0.3, 1.5, 3 and 10 mg/kg. The paper describes the monotherapy dose-escalation part (N of about 54 patients) of the phase I trial of ivuxolimab. Patients were allowed to have had prior anti-PD-1, anti-PD-L1 or anti-CTLA-4 therapy, and about 40% of the dose-escalation patients had been treated with checkpoint inhibitors. Of the approximately 54 dose-escalation patients, hepatocellular carcinoma was present in about 20, melanoma in around 15, renal cell carcinoma in 9 and head and neck cancer in 9.

The trial excluded patients who had a history of autoimmune disease or who were on systemic immunosuppression. Peripheral blood for TCR sequencing was collected from all dose cohorts at baseline, on cycle 4 day 1, and on cycle 7 day 1. The samples were taken from a phase I, first-in-human, multicenter, open-label dose-escalation trial of ivuxolimab. Adults with locally advanced or metastatic melanoma, renal cell carcinoma, hepatocellular carcinoma or head and neck squamous cell carcinoma were enrolled in the trial. Before TCR sequencing, CD4+ and CD8+ T cells were separately sorted from peripheral blood. Genomic DNA was isolated from the sorted cells so that the TCRbeta CDR3 region could be sequenced. TCRbeta CDR3 regions were sequenced using the immunoSEQ Assay. TCRdb took over this immuneACCESS table, retaining in-frame rearrangements with V and J assigned. Such tables are incomplete; in checked studies, under half of the missing clones stem from an unresolved V gene, and the remainder is unexplained. Across this sample there are roughly 29,000 clones, with approximately 93% seen only once. In total, the top ten clones hold around 9% of the sample.

About this clone itself: No antigen is known for it. Base qualities are not recorded, but no much larger clone differs from it by a single base.

Per the germline V gene (reference sequence), GTSNPN is the CDR1 and SVGIG is the CDR2. V is cut by 3 bases and J by 4 bases, and the space between the germline ends is 10 bases. Reading from cysteine to phenylalanine, the CDR3 counts 12 amino acids. Only CDR3 DNA remains: 36 bases, in frame from the first base. The research as a whole found: Low levels of normalized T-cell clonal expansion were also seen in some nonresponding patients. In the 0.1-3.0 mg/kg groups, partial responders were among the patients with the lowest normalized peripheral clonal expansion, particularly in CD8+ T cells. After ivuxolimab, more expanded clones were found on average in CD8+ T cells than in CD4+ T cells. At doses of 0.1 to 3.0 mg/kg, clonal expansion of both CD4+ and CD8+ T cells in blood was seen between baseline and week 6. Antigen specificity was not determined for the clonally expanded peripheral T cells.

Here the chain combines TRBV30 and TRBJ2-7; no D segment can be confidently identified. This receptor was obtained from an adult with an advanced solid tumor such as melanoma, head and neck, liver or kidney cancer. Sequenced material: CD4+ or CD8+ T cells sorted from blood, taken in a trial of the OX40 agonist ivuxolimab. The sequenced DNA: TGTGCCTGGAGCAGCCTAGGGTACGAGCAGTACTTC. Translated, this is CAWSSLGYEQYF.